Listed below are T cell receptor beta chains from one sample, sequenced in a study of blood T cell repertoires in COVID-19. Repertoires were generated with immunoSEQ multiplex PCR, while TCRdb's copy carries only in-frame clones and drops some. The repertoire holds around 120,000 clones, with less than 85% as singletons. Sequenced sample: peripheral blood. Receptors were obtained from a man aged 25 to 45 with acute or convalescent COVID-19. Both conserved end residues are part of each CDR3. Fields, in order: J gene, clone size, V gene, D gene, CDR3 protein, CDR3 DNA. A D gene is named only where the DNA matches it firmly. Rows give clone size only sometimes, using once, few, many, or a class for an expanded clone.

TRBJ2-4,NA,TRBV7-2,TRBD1,CASSPRDRRWENIQYF,TGTGCCAGCAGCCCTCGGGACAGGCGTTGGGAAAACATTCAGTACTTC
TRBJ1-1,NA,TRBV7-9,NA,CASSLGYSGTEAFF,TGTGCCAGCAGCTTAGGATACAGCGGCACTGAAGCTTTCTTT
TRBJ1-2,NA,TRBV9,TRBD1,CASSDTGGYGYTF,TGTGCCAGCAGCGACACAGGGGGCTATGGCTACACCTTC
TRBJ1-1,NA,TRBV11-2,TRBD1,CASSSQGEGGTEAFF,TGTGCCAGCAGCTCTCAGGGGGAAGGGGGCACTGAAGCTTTCTTT
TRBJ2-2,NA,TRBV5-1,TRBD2,CASSQSAAGGGAGELFF,TGCGCCAGCAGTCAATCCGCAGCGGGAGGAGGTGCCGGGGAGCTGTTTTTT
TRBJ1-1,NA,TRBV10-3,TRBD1,CAIKTGEGRTEAFF,TGTGCCATCAAAACAGGGGAAGGAAGGACTGAAGCTTTCTTT
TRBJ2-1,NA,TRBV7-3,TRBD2,CASSPGLVHNEQFF,TGTGCCAGCAGCCCGGGACTAGTTCACAATGAGCAGTTCTTC
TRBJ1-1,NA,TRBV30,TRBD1,CAWTPGAGGAGTEAFF,TGTGCCTGGACCCCCGGCGCAGGGGGCGCGGGGACTGAAGCTTTCTTT
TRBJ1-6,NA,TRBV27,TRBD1,CASSLTAGQGISYNSPLHF,TGTGCCAGCAGTTTAACGGCGGGACAGGGGATCTCCTATAATTCACCCCTCCACTTT
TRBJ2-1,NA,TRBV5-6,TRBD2,CASSLDRGGSWNEQFF,TGTGCCAGCAGCTTGGATCGGGGGGGCTCCTGGAATGAGCAGTTCTTC
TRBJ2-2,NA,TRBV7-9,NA,CASSAPSYPGELFF,TGTGCCAGCAGCGCCCCTAGCTACCCCGGGGAGCTGTTTTTT
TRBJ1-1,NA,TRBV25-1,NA,CASSDVVASEAFF,TGTGCCAGCAGTGACGTTGTTGCCAGTGAAGCTTTCTTT
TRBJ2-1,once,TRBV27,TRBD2,CASSLSWGGSYNEQFF,TGTGCCAGCAGTTTATCGTGGGGGGGGTCCTACAATGAGCAGTTCTTC
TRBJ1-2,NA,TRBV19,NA,CASSPRRYENDGYTF,TGTGCCAGTAGCCCACGGAGGTACGAAAACGATGGCTACACCTTC
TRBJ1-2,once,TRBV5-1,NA,CASRSGGNYGYTF,TGCGCCAGCAGGTCCGGCGGAAACTATGGCTACACCTTC
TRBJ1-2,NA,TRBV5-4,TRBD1,CASSPGQARRFNYGYTF,TGTGCCAGCAGCCCCGGACAGGCTAGGAGGTTTAACTATGGCTACACCTTC
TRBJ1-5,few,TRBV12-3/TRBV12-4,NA,CASSFRGNQPQHF,TGTGCCAGCAGTTTTCGGGGCAATCAGCCCCAGCATTTT
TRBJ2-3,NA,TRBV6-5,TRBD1,CASGDRGADTQYF,TGTGCCAGCGGAGACAGGGGAGCAGATACGCAGTATTTT
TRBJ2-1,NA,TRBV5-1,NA,CASSYSGTNYNEQFF,TGCGCCAGCAGCTATTCCGGGACAAATTACAATGAGCAGTTCTTC
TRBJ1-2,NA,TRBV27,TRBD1,CASSPPDRGRGYTF,TGTGCCAGCAGTCCACCGGACAGGGGTCGGGGCTACACCTTC
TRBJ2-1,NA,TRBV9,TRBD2,CASSARTSGAYNEQFF,TGTGCCAGCAGCGCCCGGACTAGTGGAGCCTACAATGAGCAGTTCTTC
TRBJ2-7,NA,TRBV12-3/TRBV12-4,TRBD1,CASSRTGPYEQYF,TGTGCCAGCAGTCGGACAGGGCCCTACGAGCAGTACTTC
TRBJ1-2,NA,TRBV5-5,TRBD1,CASSSNAGTGNYGYTF,TGTGCCAGCAGCTCTAATGCCGGGACAGGGAACTATGGCTACACCTTC
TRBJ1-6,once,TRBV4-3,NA,CASSQDPGISSPLHF,TGCGCCAGCAGCCAAGACCCAGGGATAAGTTCACCCCTCCACTTT
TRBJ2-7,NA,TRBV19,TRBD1,CASSIPGQGVYEQYF,TGTGCCAGTAGTATTCCGGGCCAGGGGGTCTACGAGCAGTACTTC
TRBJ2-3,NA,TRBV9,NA,CASSVGGEHTDTQYF,TGTGCCAGCAGCGTAGGAGGTGAACACACAGATACGCAGTATTTT
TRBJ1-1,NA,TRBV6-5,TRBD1,CASSYSSDRGDKVF,TGTGCCAGCAGTTACTCTTCGGACAGGGGCGATAAGGTCTTT
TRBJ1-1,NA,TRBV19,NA,CASSLRPGDTEAFF,TGTGCCAGTAGTTTGAGGCCCGGGGACACTGAAGCTTTCTTT